This T cell receptor (beta chain) originates from a study of cytomegalovirus exposure and HLA in healthy donors. Regarding the study as a whole: For presence/absence analyses, sequencing depth was assumed to be roughly uniform across donors. Most TCR sequences were uncommon, yet certain public TCRs appeared in many donors.

J was trimmed by 7 bases and V by 1 base; bases with no gene match: 10. This CDR3 is built from 16 residues. In germline, CDR1 is SGHVS, CDR2 FNYEAQ. Comments on this clone: No antigen is known for it.

Primers for the PCR totalled 60 Vbeta and 13 Jbeta. Only in-frame clones appear in the TCRdb table, and some are missing; sequencing was by immunoSEQ multiplex PCR. The sample contains 110,000 to 150,000 clones, 80% to 85% of which appear only once. The source of this sequence is a female donor in good health and CMV-seronegative. The chain has TRBV7-6 and TRBJ2-1, with TRBD2 identical over 7 bases. Specimen: PBMCs. CDR3 sequence reads: CASSLDEGGSGNEQFF. The CDR3 DNA follows: TGTGCCAGCAGCTTAGATGAGGGCGGGAGTGGGAATGAGCAGTTCTTC.